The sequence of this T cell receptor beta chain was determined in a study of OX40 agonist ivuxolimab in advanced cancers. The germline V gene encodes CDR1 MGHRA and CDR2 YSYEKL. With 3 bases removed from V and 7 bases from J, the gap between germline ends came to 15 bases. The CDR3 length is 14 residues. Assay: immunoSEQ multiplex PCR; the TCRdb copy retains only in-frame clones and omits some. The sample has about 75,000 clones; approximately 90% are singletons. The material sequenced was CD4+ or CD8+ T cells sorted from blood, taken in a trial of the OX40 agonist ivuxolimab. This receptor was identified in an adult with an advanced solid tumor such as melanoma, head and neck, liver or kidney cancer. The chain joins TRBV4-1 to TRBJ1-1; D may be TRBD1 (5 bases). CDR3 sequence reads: CASSQDGTASEAFF. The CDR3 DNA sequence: TGCGCCAGCAGCCAGGATGGGACCGCCAGTGAAGCTTTCTTT.